This T cell receptor (beta chain) was sequenced for a study of T cell changes during pregnancy in multiple sclerosis. CDR1 and CDR2 from the germline V gene are SNHLY and FYNNEI. The J segment lost 0 bases and the V segment lost 6 bases, leaving 5 bases of the junction unmatched. The CDR3 contains 14 residues. Repertoires were generated with immunoSEQ multiplex PCR, while TCRdb's copy carries only in-frame clones and drops some. The sample comprises about 93,000 clones, 85% to 95% of which are singletons, and approximately 2.2% rests with the top ten. Sequencing used peripheral blood, obtained after pregnancy. This TCR came from a female donor with multiple sclerosis, enrolled in a pregnancy study. The chain combines TRBV2 with TRBJ2-7, with TRBD1 matching over 7 bases. CDR3 loop: CASSPTGSSYEQYF. CDR3 coding DNA: TGTGCCAGCAGCCCGACAGGGAGCTCCTACGAGCAGTACTTC.